This T cell receptor (beta chain) was recorded in a study of blood T cells in healthy people across ages. Study outcomes and limitations: It was held that diversity estimates obtained from one million T cells represented underestimates. As naive T cell percentage varied, TCR beta diversity correlated strongly with it.

Worth noting for this clonotype: Its antigen is not identified.

The CDR3 has 15 residues. Germline loops: CDR1 MNHEY, CDR2 SVGEGT. V lost 6 bases to trimming and J lost 3 bases; unmatched junction nucleotides: 6. The authors extracted at least 6 micrograms of total RNA per sample. Then a second PCR, running roughly 7 to 11 cycles, was carried out with a sample-barcoded 5' primer and a J-beta primer mix. A template-switch adaptor with 12 random nucleotides tagged each cDNA molecule. TCRdb independently ran MiXCR on the 5' RACE reads; one entry per CDR3 protein. Of 550,000 to 600,000 distinct CDR3 sequences in the sample, around half were seen once. The chain is built from TRBV6-2 or TRBV6-3 and TRBJ1-2, with TRBD1 matching 11 bases. Input material: blood. The TCR sequence derives from an elderly man in good health. The CDR3 loop is CASSSDRGLDYGYTF. CDR3 DNA: TGTGCCAGCAGCTCGGACAGGGGGCTAGACTATGGCTACACCTTC.